The rows below give T cell receptor beta chains drawn from one sample of a study of blood T cell repertoires in COVID-19. Assay used: immunoSEQ multiplex PCR; TCRdb lists only in-frame clones, some missing. This sample carries 200,000 to 300,000 clones, 88% of them seen once, and the ten largest clones take around 0.67%. The source material was peripheral blood. These receptors were collected from a human donor in a cohort sampled during active COVID-19. Both conserved end residues are part of each CDR3. A D gene is named only where the DNA matches it firmly. Clone sizes are given selectively: once, few, many, or a class where the clone is expanded.

V,J,D,length,size,CDR3,DNA
TRBV5-8,TRBJ2-7,-,12,-,CASSPTSYEQYF,TGTGCCAGCAGCCCCACATCCTACGAGCAGTACTTC
TRBV15,TRBJ1-2,-,14,-,CATSAGVVGYGYTF,TGTGCCACCTCCGCGGGGGTGGTAGGCTATGGCTACACCTTC
TRBV7-2,TRBJ2-5,TRBD1,14,-,CASSLLTGLETQYF,TGTGCCAGCAGCTTGCTGACAGGGTTGGAGACCCAGTACTTC
TRBV6-5,TRBJ2-7,TRBD2,15,-,CASSYVAGGPYEQYF,TGTGCCAGCAGTTACGTAGCGGGAGGGCCCTACGAGCAGTACTTC
TRBV27,TRBJ1-1,-,15,once,CASSPGLIMNTEAFF,TGTGCCAGCAGTCCGGGACTGATCATGAACACTGAAGCTTTCTTT
TRBV21-1,TRBJ2-1,-,16,-,CASSGRSGETYNEQFF,TGTGCCAGCAGCGGACGATCAGGGGAAACCTACAATGAGCAGTTCTTC
TRBV6-2/TRBV6-3,TRBJ2-7,-,14,once,CASSYSWRGAEQYF,TGTGCCAGCAGTTACTCCTGGAGGGGAGCCGAGCAGTACTTC
TRBV5-4,TRBJ2-7,TRBD2,14,-,CASNLAGGTYEQYF,TGTGCCAGCAACCTAGCGGGAGGTACCTACGAGCAGTACTTC
TRBV11-2,TRBJ1-2,-,14,-,CASSPSTIPGGYTF,TGTGCCAGCAGCCCATCGACCATACCGGGAGGCTACACCTTC
TRBV7-8,TRBJ1-4,TRBD1,16,few,CASSLTNRGRDEKLFF,TGTGCCAGCAGCTTGACTAACAGGGGGAGGGATGAAAAACTGTTTTTT
TRBV6-2/TRBV6-3,TRBJ1-5,TRBD1,13,-,CASSPDRGQPQHF,TGTGCCAGCAGCCCGGACAGGGGACAGCCCCAGCATTTT
TRBV4-3,TRBJ2-3,-,17,-,CASSQDLRGPLTDTQYF,TGCGCCAGCAGCCAAGATTTGCGGGGGCCCCTCACAGATACGCAGTATTTT
TRBV24-1,TRBJ2-2,TRBD1,18,-,CATRTGTGGFGNTGELFF,TGTGCCACCCGAACCGGGACAGGGGGCTTCGGGAACACCGGGGAGCTGTTTTTT
TRBV3-1/TRBV3-2,TRBJ2-1,TRBD2,16,-,CAIHGTSGDLYNEQFF,TGTGCCATACACGGGACTAGCGGCGACTTATACAATGAGCAGTTCTTC
TRBV24-1,TRBJ1-5,-,15,-,CATSASPDYIQPQHF,TGTGCCACCAGTGCCTCCCCAGACTACATTCAGCCCCAGCATTTT
TRBV4-2,TRBJ2-5,-,14,-,CASSQEASGETQYF,TGTGCCAGCAGCCAAGAGGCTAGTGGAGAGACCCAGTACTTC
TRBV19,TRBJ1-5,TRBD1,19,-,CASKGGRDRVSPSNQPQHF,TGTGCCAGTAAAGGGGGCCGGGACAGGGTGTCCCCGAGCAATCAGCCCCAGCATTTT
TRBV7-6,TRBJ2-7,-,13,-,CASSLIAGDEQYF,TGTGCCAGCAGCTTAATTGCGGGTGACGAGCAGTACTTC
TRBV7-2,TRBJ2-7,TRBD2,15,-,CASSLNGGASYEQYF,TGTGCCAGCAGCTTAAACGGGGGGGCATCCTACGAGCAGTACTTC
TRBV7-7,TRBJ2-2,-,16,-,CASSLYVTENTGELFF,TGTGCCAGCAGCTTATATGTGACTGAGAACACCGGGGAGCTGTTTTTT
TRBV28,TRBJ1-4,-,16,-,CASTLIGGPTNEKLFF,TGTGCCAGCACCTTAATCGGTGGGCCGACTAATGAAAAACTGTTTTTT
TRBV7-8,TRBJ1-1,-,14,-,CASTTPGVNTEAFF,TGTGCCAGCACCACACCCGGGGTGAACACTGAAGCTTTCTTT
TRBV28,TRBJ1-3,-,16,-,CASSLGGVYSGNTIYF,TGTGCCAGCAGTTTAGGGGGGGTATACTCTGGAAACACCATATATTTT
TRBV5-1,TRBJ1-1,TRBD1,14,-,CASSLTGENAEAFF,TGCGCCAGCAGCTTGACAGGGGAGAACGCTGAAGCTTTCTTT
TRBV20-1,TRBJ1-2,TRBD1,11,-,CSARQGAGYTF,TGCAGTGCGAGACAGGGGGCTGGCTACACCTTC
TRBV6-5,TRBJ2-5,TRBD1,14,-,CASSPPTGEETQYF,TGTGCCAGCAGTCCGCCGACAGGGGAGGAGACCCAGTACTTC
TRBV11-2,TRBJ2-7,-,18,-,CASSPIGIQQGSSYEQYF,TGTGCCAGCAGCCCCATAGGGATACAACAGGGTAGCTCCTACGAGCAGTACTTC
TRBV6-5,TRBJ1-2,-,13,-,CASRSTGAYGYTF,TGTGCCAGCAGATCCACAGGAGCCTATGGCTACACCTTC
TRBV27,TRBJ2-7,TRBD2,14,-,CASSLAGGPYEQYF,TGTGCCAGCAGTTTGGCGGGAGGGCCATACGAGCAGTACTTC
TRBV4-3,TRBJ2-1,-,14,-,CASSQVGGLDEQFF,TGCGCCAGCAGCCAAGTCGGGGGTTTAGATGAGCAGTTCTTC
TRBV3-1/TRBV3-2,TRBJ2-7,TRBD1,17,-,CASSRAFSLGQGDEQYF,TGTGCCAGCAGTCGTGCTTTTTCTCTGGGACAGGGGGACGAGCAGTACTTC
TRBV4-3,TRBJ2-7,-,14,-,CASSQVTGRYEQYF,TGCGCCAGCAGCCAAGTAACAGGTCGCTACGAGCAGTACTTC